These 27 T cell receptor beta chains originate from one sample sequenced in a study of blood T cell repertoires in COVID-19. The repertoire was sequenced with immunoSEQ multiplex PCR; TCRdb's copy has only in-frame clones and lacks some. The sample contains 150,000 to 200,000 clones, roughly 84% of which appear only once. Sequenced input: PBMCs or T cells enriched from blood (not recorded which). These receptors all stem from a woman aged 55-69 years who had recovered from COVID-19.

Written as DNA, the CDR3 is TGTGCCTGGAGTGTACGGGGGGGCTATGGCTACACCTTC. Residues: CAWSVRGGYGYTF. V and J are TRBV30 and TRBJ1-2; a weak D match, TRBD1 (5 bases). This CDR3 is 13 amino acids long. Germline assignment: CDR1 GTSNPN and CDR2 SVGIG (reference sequence). Trimming shortened V by 0 bases and J by 4 bases, and 9 bases separated the two germline ends.

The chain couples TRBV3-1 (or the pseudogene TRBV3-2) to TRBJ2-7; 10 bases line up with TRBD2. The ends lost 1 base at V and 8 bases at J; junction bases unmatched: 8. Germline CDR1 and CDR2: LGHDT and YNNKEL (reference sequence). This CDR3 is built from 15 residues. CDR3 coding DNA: TGTGCCAGCAGCCAAGCGGCGAGCGGGAGGGCACAGCAGTACTTC. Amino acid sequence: CASSQAASGRAQQYF.

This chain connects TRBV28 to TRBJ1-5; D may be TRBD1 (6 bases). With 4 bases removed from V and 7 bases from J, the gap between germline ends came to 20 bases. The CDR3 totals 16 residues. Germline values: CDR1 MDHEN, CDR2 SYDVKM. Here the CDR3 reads CASSSTRGLTWQPQHF. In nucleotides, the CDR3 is TGTGCCAGCAGTTCCACCAGGGGTCTCACGTGGCAGCCCCAGCATTTT.

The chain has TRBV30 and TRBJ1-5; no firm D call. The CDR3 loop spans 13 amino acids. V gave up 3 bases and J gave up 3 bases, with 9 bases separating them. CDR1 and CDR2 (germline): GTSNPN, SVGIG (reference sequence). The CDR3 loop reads CAWRAGVNQPQHF. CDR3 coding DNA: TGTGCCTGGAGGGCCGGGGTCAATCAGCCCCAGCATTTT.

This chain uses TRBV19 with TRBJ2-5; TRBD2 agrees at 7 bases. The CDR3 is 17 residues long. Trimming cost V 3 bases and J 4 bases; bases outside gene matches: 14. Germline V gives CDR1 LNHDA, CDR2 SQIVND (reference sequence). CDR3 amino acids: CASSITGPGSGAETQYF. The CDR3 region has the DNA TGTGCCAGTAGTATTACTGGACCAGGGAGCGGGGCAGAGACCCAGTACTTC.

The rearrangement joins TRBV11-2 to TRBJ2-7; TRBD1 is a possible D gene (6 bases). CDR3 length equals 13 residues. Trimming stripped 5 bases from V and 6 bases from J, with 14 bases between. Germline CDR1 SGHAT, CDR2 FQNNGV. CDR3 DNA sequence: TGTGCCAGCAGCATGAACAGGGTCGGCGAGCAGTACTTC. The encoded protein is CASSMNRVGEQYF.

The CDR3 loop is CASRQQGKINSPLHF. The CDR3 DNA reads TGTGCCAGCAGGCAACAGGGGAAGATTAATTCACCCCTCCACTTT. V and J are TRBV3-1 (or the pseudogene TRBV3-2) and TRBJ1-6; 7 positions agree with TRBD1. Germline assignment: CDR1 LGHDT and CDR2 YNNKEL (reference sequence). There are 15 residues in the CDR3. V shed 6 bases and J 6 bases; nucleotides not matched to a gene: 8.

DNA for the CDR3: TGTGCCAGCAGCTTAAAGCGAGACCCCTCCTACAATGAGCAGTTCTTC. It codes for CASSLKRDPSYNEQFF. The chain recombines TRBV7-6 with TRBJ2-1, with D uncertain. This CDR3 comprises 16 residues. Per germline, CDR1 SGHVS and CDR2 FNYEAQ. Between the trimmed V and J ends, which lost 2 bases and 0 bases, there was a span of 11 bases. Filled out from reference TRBV7-6 and TRBJ2-1, the complete variable domain reads GAGVSQSPRYKVTKRGQDVALRCDPISGHVSLYWYRQALGQGPEFLTYFNYEAQQDKSGLPNDRFSAERPEGSISTLTIQRTEQRDSAMYRCASSLKRDPSYNEQFFGPGTRLTVL.

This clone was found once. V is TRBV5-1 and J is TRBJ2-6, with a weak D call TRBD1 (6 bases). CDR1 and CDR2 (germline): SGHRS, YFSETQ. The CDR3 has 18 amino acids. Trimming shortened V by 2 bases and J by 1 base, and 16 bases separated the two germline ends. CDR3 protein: CASSLGQKGQSGANVLTF. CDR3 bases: TGCGCCAGCAGCTTAGGACAGAAAGGCCAATCTGGGGCCAACGTCCTGACTTTC.

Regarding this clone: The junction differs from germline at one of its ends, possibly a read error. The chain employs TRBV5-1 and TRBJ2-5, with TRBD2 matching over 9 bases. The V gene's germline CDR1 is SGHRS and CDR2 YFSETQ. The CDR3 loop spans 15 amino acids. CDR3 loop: CARSWGGGERETQYF. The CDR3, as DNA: TGCGCCCGCAGCTGGGGCGGGGGGGAGAGGGAGACCCAGTACTTC.

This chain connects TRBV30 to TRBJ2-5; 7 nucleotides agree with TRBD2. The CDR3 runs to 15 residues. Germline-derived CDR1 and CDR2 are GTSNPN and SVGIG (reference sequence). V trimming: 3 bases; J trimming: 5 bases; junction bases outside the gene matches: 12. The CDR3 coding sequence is TGTGCCTGGAGCGAGGCGGCGGGGGTAGGGGAGACCCAGTACTTC. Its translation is CAWSEAAGVGETQYF.

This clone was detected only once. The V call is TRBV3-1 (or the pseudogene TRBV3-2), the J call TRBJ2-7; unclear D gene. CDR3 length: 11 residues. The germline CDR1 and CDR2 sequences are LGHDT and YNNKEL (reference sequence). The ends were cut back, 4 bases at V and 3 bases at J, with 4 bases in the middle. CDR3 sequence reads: CASSLRYEQYF. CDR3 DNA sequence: TGTGCCAGCAGCCTTCGCTACGAGCAGTACTTC.

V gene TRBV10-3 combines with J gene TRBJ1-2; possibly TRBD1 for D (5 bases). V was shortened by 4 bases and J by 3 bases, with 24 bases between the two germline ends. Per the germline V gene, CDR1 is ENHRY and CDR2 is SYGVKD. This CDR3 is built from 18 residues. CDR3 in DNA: TGTGCCATCAGTGGATCTACAACACCAGGGATACCCTACTATGGCTACACCTTC. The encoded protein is CAISGSTTPGIPYYGYTF.

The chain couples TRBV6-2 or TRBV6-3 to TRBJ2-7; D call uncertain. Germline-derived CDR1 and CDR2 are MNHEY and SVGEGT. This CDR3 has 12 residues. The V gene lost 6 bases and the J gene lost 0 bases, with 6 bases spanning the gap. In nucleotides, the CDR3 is TGTGCCAGCAGCTTCAGCTCCTACGAGCAGTACTTC. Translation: CASSFSSYEQYF.

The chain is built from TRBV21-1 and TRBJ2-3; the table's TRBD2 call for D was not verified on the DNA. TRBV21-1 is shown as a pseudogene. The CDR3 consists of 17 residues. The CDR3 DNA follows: TGTGCCAGCAGCAAAGTGGGACTAGCGGGGGCCTCGGATACGCAGTATTTT. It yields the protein CASSKVGLAGASDTQYF.

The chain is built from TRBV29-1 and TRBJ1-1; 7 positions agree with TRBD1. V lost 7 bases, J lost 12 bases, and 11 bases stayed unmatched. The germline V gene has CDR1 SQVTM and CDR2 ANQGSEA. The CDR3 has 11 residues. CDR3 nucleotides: TGCAGCGGCGGAGACAGGGAATGGACTTTCTTT. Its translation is CSGGDREWTFF.

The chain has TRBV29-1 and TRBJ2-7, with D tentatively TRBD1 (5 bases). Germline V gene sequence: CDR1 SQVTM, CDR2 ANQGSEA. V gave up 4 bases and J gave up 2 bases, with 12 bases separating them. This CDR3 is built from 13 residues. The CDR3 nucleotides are TGCAGCGTTGGTTCGCAGGGCCCCTACGAGCAGTACTTC. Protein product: CSVGSQGPYEQYF.

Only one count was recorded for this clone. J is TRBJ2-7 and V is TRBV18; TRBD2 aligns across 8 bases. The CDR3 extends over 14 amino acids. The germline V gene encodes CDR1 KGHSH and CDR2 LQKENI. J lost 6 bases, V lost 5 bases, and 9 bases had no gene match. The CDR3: CASSFGGGVSEQYF. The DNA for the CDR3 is TGTGCCAGCTCATTCGGGGGGGGCGTCTCCGAGCAGTACTTC.

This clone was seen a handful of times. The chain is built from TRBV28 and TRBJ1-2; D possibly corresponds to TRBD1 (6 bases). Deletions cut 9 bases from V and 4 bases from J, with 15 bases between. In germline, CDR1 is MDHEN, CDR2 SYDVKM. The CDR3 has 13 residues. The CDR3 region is CASRGQFVYGYTF. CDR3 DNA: TGTGCCAGTAGAGGACAGTTCGTCTATGGCTACACCTTC.

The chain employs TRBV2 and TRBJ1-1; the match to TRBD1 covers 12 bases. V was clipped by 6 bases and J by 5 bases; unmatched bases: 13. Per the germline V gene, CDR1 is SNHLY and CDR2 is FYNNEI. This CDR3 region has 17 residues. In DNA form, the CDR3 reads TGTGCCAGCAGAACGGTGGGACAGGGGGCGAAGTTAACTGAAGCTTTCTTT. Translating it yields CASRTVGQGAKLTEAFF.

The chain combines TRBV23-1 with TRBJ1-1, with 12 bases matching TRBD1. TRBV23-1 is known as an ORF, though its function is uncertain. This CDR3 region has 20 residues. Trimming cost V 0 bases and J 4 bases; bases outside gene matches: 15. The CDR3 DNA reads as TGCGCCAGCAGTCAATCGAATCCCCCGGGACAGGGGGCGCGCAGCACTGAAGCTTTCTTT. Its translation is CASSQSNPPGQGARSTEAFF.

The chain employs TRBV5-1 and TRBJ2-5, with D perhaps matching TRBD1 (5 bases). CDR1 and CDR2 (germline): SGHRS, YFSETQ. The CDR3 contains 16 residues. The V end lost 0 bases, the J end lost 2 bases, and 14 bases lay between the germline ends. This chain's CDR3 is CASSLGSAGPQETQYF. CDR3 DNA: TGCGCCAGCAGCTTGGGGTCGGCAGGGCCACAAGAGACCCAGTACTTC.

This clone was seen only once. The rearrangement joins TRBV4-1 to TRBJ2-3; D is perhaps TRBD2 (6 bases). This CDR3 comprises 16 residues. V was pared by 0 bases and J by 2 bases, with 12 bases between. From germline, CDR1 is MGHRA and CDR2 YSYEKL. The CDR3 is CASSQEGTLATDTQYF. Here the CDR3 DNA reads TGCGCCAGCAGCCAAGAGGGGACTCTCGCCACAGATACGCAGTATTTT.

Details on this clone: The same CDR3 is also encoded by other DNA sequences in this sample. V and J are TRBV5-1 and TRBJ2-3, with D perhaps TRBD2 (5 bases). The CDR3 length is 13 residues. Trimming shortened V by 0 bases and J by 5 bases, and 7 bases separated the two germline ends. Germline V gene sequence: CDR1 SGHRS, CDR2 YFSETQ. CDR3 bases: TGCGCCAGCAGCTTGGCCCGGGGAGATACGCAGTATTTT. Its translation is CASSLARGDTQYF.

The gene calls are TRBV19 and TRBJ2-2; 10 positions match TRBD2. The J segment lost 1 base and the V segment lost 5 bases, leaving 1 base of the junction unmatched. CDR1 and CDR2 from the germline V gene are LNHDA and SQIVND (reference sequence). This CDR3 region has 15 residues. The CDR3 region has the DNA TGTGCCAGTAGTGCTAGCGGGGGGAACACCGGGGAGCTGTTTTTT. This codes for CASSASGGNTGELFF.

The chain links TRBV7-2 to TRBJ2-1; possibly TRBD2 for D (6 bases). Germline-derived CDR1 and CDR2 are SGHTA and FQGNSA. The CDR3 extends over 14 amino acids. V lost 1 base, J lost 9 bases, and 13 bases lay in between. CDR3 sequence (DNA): TGTGCCAGCAGCTTAGATGCTAGCGTCGGTGAGCAGTTCTTC. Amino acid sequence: CASSLDASVGEQFF.

DNA of the CDR3: TGTGCCAGCAGTTCGGGGGTGGGTGAAAAACTGTTTTTT. This codes for CASSSGVGEKLFF. This chain uses TRBV2 with TRBJ1-4; possibly TRBD1 for D (5 bases). From germline, CDR1 is SNHLY and CDR2 FYNNEI. V was clipped by 5 bases and J by 7 bases, with 11 bases between them. The CDR3 has 13 residues.